The present T cell receptor beta chain was sequenced within a study of blood T cell repertoires in COVID-19 (dated by TCRdb to about 2020). Study-level background: The collaborator samples originated in the United States, Italy and Spain and spanned the acute and convalescent phases of COVID-19. The prospective study material was composed of cDNA or gDNA derived from T cells, B-cell-depleted T cells, or PBMCs. Subjects who had been exposed to COVID-19, were actively infected with it, or had recovered from it provided the deeply sampled blood TCRbeta repertoires that made up the dataset. The repertoires were released in a freely available public database meant as a resource for research on the immune response to SARS-CoV-2. The samples were drawn from the first 160 participants of the ongoing ImmuneRACE study and from 950 to 1,500 subjects provided by 6 global collaborators. The sample metadata nearly always contained a de-identified subject ID, COVID-19 status, age in years and sex. Where available, HLA class I and class II types were taken from metadata supplied by the sample provider and were not determined by assay-based typing.

Details on this clone: Its antigen specificity is not known. One base away there is no much larger clone; base qualities are not given.

The CDR3 goes from the cysteine to the phenylalanine over 13 residues. The sequence is cut down to CDR3 DNA, 39 bases in frame from base 1. Deletion took 1 base off V and 6 bases off J, with a span of 7 bases between the germline ends. Looking up the germline V gene yields CDR1 SGHVS and CDR2 FNYEAQ. Overall study outcomes, separate from this receptor: How much clinical and demographic metadata was included differed by source and by participant, and the metadata was provided uncurated.

Enrolling through a virtual design, the prospective study's participants ranged in age from roughly 18 to 89 years and lived across 24 United States geographic areas. In the prospective study, cohorts were assigned on the basis of participant-reported clinical history obtained from a screening survey and a study questionnaire. Recovered participants in ImmuneRACE Cohort 3 were defined by two consecutive negative NP/OP PCR tests, clearance by a healthcare professional, or resolution of symptoms. In the prospective study, whole blood, serum and a nasopharyngeal or oropharyngeal swab were collected from each participant by mobile phlebotomists. Over a roughly 2-month period, participants in the prospective study had the option of providing additional blood draws and questionnaires. Prospective study blood samples were shipped either frozen or at room temperature before DNA extraction. TCRbeta CDR3 regions were amplified from genomic DNA using the immunoSEQ Assay, a bias-controlled multiplex PCR. In the source study's methods: The number of nucleated cells in each sample was estimated from the amplification of reference gene primers within the assay. To quantify the absolute abundance of each unique TCRbeta CDR3 rearrangement, sequence reads were collapsed and filtered. For each sample, productive Simpson clonality was calculated as the square root of Simpson's diversity index over productive rearrangements. TCRdb holds this immuneACCESS table with in-frame rearrangements only. Some clones are missing; in checked studies, unresolved V genes explain under half, and the rest has no known cause. From that table come the V and J calls and clone size; the DNA was used to work out D and trimming. The sample table lists a few hundred thousand clones, 84% of them with a count of one. The ten largest clones capture 3.4% of the sample.

The clonotype was recovered from a man aged 45-65 years who had recovered from COVID-19. Sequenced sample: PBMCs or T cells enriched from blood (not recorded which). The chain couples TRBV7-6 to TRBJ1-3; TRBD1 is possibly the D segment (5 matching bases). The base sequence is TGTGCCAGCAGCTTAGGGGGCCTAAACACCATATATTTT. Protein translation: CASSLGGLNTIYF.